This TCR beta chain was identified during a study of post-analysis software for immune sequencing data. Every TCR beta cDNA library bore unique molecular identifiers. TCRdb used MiXCR to reprocess the PCR reads, holding one entry per CDR3 protein. The sample carries about 800,000 distinct CDR3 sequences, 30% recorded once. General observations from the study: F measure showed strong co-clustering of same-batch samples. TRBV5-6, TRBV5-1 and TRBV20-1 were among several TRBV segments more frequent in patients than controls.

On this clonotype itself: What it binds is unknown.

Germline loops: CDR1 DFQATT, CDR2 SNEGSKA (reference sequence). The CDR3 length is 12 residues. The J segment lost 5 bases and the V segment lost 6 bases, leaving 6 bases of the junction unmatched. Sequencing was carried out using blood. This clonotype was sampled from a girl aged 5 to 17 with multiple sclerosis. V usage is TRBV20-1 and J usage is TRBJ2-5, with 7 bases aligning to TRBD1. CDR3 DNA: TGCAGTGCCATAGGGGGCGGCGAGACCCAGTACTTC. It codes for CSAIGGGETQYF.